This paragraph covers one T cell receptor beta chain sequence. Authors' methods: Reference gene primer amplification gave estimated nucleated cell counts. Assay used: immunoSEQ multiplex PCR; TCRdb lists only in-frame clones, some missing. V and J calls and clone size are given by that table; D and trimming were obtained from the DNA. Of approximately 260,000 clones listed, approximately 90% are singletons. This specimen belongs to a study of blood T cell repertoires in COVID-19. Study at large: Some COVID-19 samples were acute and others convalescent; all came from the United States, Italy and Spain. PBMCs, B-cell-depleted T cells, or T cells were the source of the cDNA or gDNA that made up the material.

There are 15 residues in the CDR3. Trimming removed 1 base from V and 7 bases from J, with 13 bases in between. The germline V gene encodes CDR1 SGHAT and CDR2 FQNNGV. Ages ranged from about 18 to 89 years, with residence in approximately 25 US areas. This sequence originates from a woman between 35 and 50 years old with acute COVID-19. This chain uses TRBV11-2 with TRBJ1-4; perhaps TRBD1 as D (6 bases). The specimen was PBMCs or T cells enriched from blood (not recorded which). The CDR3 sequence: CASSLVPGAGEKLFF. In nucleotides, the CDR3 is TGTGCCAGCAGCTTAGTCCCAGGGGCAGGTGAAAAACTGTTTTTT.